This entry features one T cell receptor (beta chain) sequence. Sequencing used immunoSEQ multiplex PCR; TCRdb keeps in-frame clones, though not all of them. The sample shows some 78,000 clones, approximately 88% of them seen only once. This record comes from a study of blood T cell repertoires in COVID-19. This CDR3 has 15 residues. Trimming removed 2 bases at V and 4 bases at J, with 13 bases between. The germline CDR1 and CDR2 sequences are SGHRS and YFSETQ. V usage is TRBV5-1 and J usage is TRBJ1-5; D is perhaps TRBD1 (5 bases). The specimen sequenced was peripheral blood. The sequence came from a woman of 80 years or more with active or convalescent COVID-19. CDR3 protein: CASSLSGLFNQPQHF. The CDR3 DNA reads TGCGCCAGCAGCTTATCGGGACTGTTTAATCAGCCCCAGCATTTT.